The T cell receptor beta chain under discussion was sequenced for a study of T cells in women clearing cervical HPV infection. Study background: Donors had HPV16-related CIN3 or worse; 2 had invasive cancer. HLA type could not be excluded as a confounder.

As to this clone: As yet, its antigen is unknown. The read ends 3 residues early relative to the CDR3; the germline J gene fills the gap.

TCRdb's copy holds only in-frame clones and misses some; the assay was immunoSEQ multiplex PCR. This sample's clone table lists about 48,000 clones. All donors had a single incident cervical HPV16 infection, not prevalent. Notes on the study in general: CIN3+ cases had significantly higher TCR repertoire richness than controls, but evenness did not differ.

Trimming cost V 3 bases and J 0 bases, with 15 bases left between them. CDR1 and CDR2 (germline): DFQATT, SNEGSKA (reference sequence). This CDR3 has 16 residues. Sequencing was performed on blood buffy coat. The chain carries TRBV20-1 and TRBJ1-5, with D maybe TRBD1 (5 bases). This TCR derives from a woman between 18 and 70 years old with a cervical HPV16 infection that either progressed to CIN3+ or cleared (not recorded which). Partial CDR3 DNA: TGCAGTGCTAGGACACGGGGGATGTATAGCAATCAGCCC. Translating it yields CSARTRGMYSNQP. The full CDR3 reads CSARTRGMYSNQPQHF.